The source of this TCR beta chain is a study of identical twins. TCRdb reprocessed the 5' RACE reads via MiXCR and lists one record per CDR3 protein. The sample carries roughly 490,000 distinct CDR3 sequences, roughly an eighth recorded once. V was clipped by 8 bases and J by 0 bases, with 16 bases between them. This CDR3 has 16 residues. Another study also made use of these data, one on yellow fever vaccine responses in identical twins.

The chain uses TRBV12-3 or TRBV12-4 and TRBJ2-2, with D possibly being TRBD2 (6 bases). Sequencing input: CD4+ T cells sorted from blood. This TCR was recovered from a woman between 18 and 29 years old in good health. The CDR3 here is CASCRDSGPNTGELFF. CDR3 sequence (DNA): TGTGCCAGCTGCCGGGACTCCGGTCCGAACACCGGGGAGCTGTTTTTT.